The 22 T cell receptor beta chains below were found in one sample sequenced in a study of shared clonotypes between healthy human individuals. Generated by immunoSEQ multiplex PCR, the TCRdb table keeps only in-frame clones and is missing some. The table includes over a million clones, about 84% detected once. The material sequenced was memory CD4+ T cells from PBMCs. The subset: CD45RA-negative fraction. Every receptor here comes from a man aged 18-30 years in good health. Some clones in this sample may be carry-over from other donors' samples.

The sample holds many counts of this clone. The V gene is TRBV29-1, the J gene TRBJ1-1; a weak D match, TRBD1 (6 bases). CDR3 length equals 13 residues. V was shortened by 7 bases and J by 8 bases, with 20 bases between the two germline ends. CDR1 is SQVTM and CDR2 is ANQGSEA in the germline V gene. Here the CDR3 reads CSATGTQGQEAFF. Here the CDR3 DNA reads TGCAGCGCCACCGGGACACAGGGACAAGAAGCTTTCTTT.

The table lists this clone with a count of one. The chain links TRBV9 to TRBJ2-7; 9 nucleotides align to TRBD1. Germline V gene sequence: CDR1 SGDLS, CDR2 YYNGEE. V gave up 4 bases and J gave up 6 bases; unmatched junction bases: 11. This CDR3 is built from 15 residues. CDR3 in amino acids: CASSPRRDRVGEQYF. CDR3 bases: TGTGCCAGCAGCCCACGCCGGGACAGGGTGGGCGAGCAGTACTTC.

The chain couples TRBV28 to TRBJ1-2, with D perhaps TRBD1 (5 bases). Germline loops: CDR1 MDHEN, CDR2 SYDVKM. V lost 4 bases and J lost 3, with 9 bases in between. The CDR3 runs to 13 residues. In DNA form, the CDR3 reads TGTGCCAGCAGTTCGGGACGTGACTATGGCTACACCTTC. Translation: CASSSGRDYGYTF.

The chain has TRBV4-1 and TRBJ2-1, with 10 bases fitting TRBD1. V gave up 2 bases and J gave up 7 bases; unmatched junction bases: 8. The CDR3 consists of 16 residues. Germline loops: CDR1 MGHRA, CDR2 YSYEKL. In DNA form, the CDR3 reads TGCGCCAGCAGCCAAATTGGGACAGGGGTGTTAAATGAGCAGTTCTTC. This codes for CASSQIGTGVLNEQFF.

In the case of this clone: This may stem from a read error, because a much larger clone lies one nucleotide away. The chain is built from TRBV28 and TRBJ1-5, with 11 bases aligning to TRBD1. The CDR3 sequence is 13 residues long. Germline CDR1 is MDHEN and CDR2 is SYDVKM. V lost 6 bases and J lost 6; bases outside the gene matches: 1. CDR3 nucleotide sequence: TGTGCCAGCAGAGGGACAGGGGGTCAGCCCCAGCATTTT. Translated: CASRGTGGQPQHF.

For this clone: This specimen includes other DNA sequences encoding the same CDR3. This chain connects TRBV18 to TRBJ1-2; D call uncertain. Germline V gene lookup returns CDR1 KGHSH and CDR2 LQKENI. The CDR3 is made up of 13 amino acids. Trimming took 4 bases from V and 2 from J, leaving 8 bases between them. Here the CDR3 reads CASSQGRNYGYTF. Here the CDR3 DNA reads TGTGCCAGCTCACAGGGAAGAAACTATGGCTACACCTTC.

The gene calls are TRBV30 and TRBJ1-1; D is unresolved. CDR3 length equals 12 residues. CDR1 GTSNPN and CDR2 SVGIG come from the germline V gene (reference sequence). V shed 0 bases and J shed 12 bases, with 14 bases lying between them. CDR3 region: CAWSVREGNPFF. For the CDR3, the DNA is TGTGCCTGGAGTGTACGTGAAGGAAACCCTTTCTTT. Full variable domain (missing parts from reference TRBV30 and TRBJ1-1): SQTIHQWPATLVQPVGSPLSLECTVEGTSNPNLYWYRQAAGRGLQLLFYSVGIGQISSEVPQNLSASRPQDRQFILSSKKLLLSDSGFYLCAWSVREGNPFFGQGTRLTVV.

A remark on this clone: The same CDR3 is also encoded by other DNA sequences in this sample. CDR3 nucleotide sequence: TGCGCCAGCAGCTTGGCCCCAGCTAACTATGGCTACACCTTC. Its protein product is CASSLAPANYGYTF. This chain uses TRBV5-1 with TRBJ1-2; no clear D gene. Germline values: CDR1 SGHRS, CDR2 YFSETQ. Between the trimmed V and J ends, which lost 0 bases and 0 bases, there was a span of 6 bases. The CDR3 covers 14 residues.

This chain links TRBV5-1 with TRBJ2-5; 13 nucleotides align to TRBD2. The J call could be wrong; TRBJ2-7 is a better fit for the DNA end. From germline, CDR1 is SGHRS and CDR2 YFSETQ. CDR3 size: 16 residues. The CDR3 sequence is CASSLEGTSGIYEQYF. DNA for the CDR3: TGCGCCAGCAGCTTGGAAGGGACTAGCGGGATCTACGAGCAGTACTTC.

The chain has TRBV25-1 and TRBJ1-1; D call uncertain. The V and J ends lost 4 bases and 3 bases respectively, with 12 bases between them. In germline, CDR1 is MGHDK, CDR2 SYGVNS. The CDR3 extends over 14 amino acids. CDR3 DNA sequence: TGTGCCAGCAGTGTCAAGAGGGAGGACACTGAAGCTTTCTTT. Residues: CASSVKREDTEAFF.

This chain joins TRBV6-5 and TRBJ2-1; TRBD2 agrees at 7 bases. Germline CDR1 and CDR2: MNHEY and SVGAGI. This CDR3 is 16 amino acids long. The junction had 4 bases not matched to a gene; V was cut back by 2 bases and J by 0 bases. The CDR3 loop reads CASSYGRAPSYNEQFF. Written as DNA, the CDR3 is TGTGCCAGCAGTTACGGGAGGGCCCCCTCCTACAATGAGCAGTTCTTC.

The V call is TRBV28, the J call TRBJ2-4, with D maybe TRBD2 (5 bases). CDR3 length: 15 amino acids. V lost 2 bases and J lost 3, with 11 bases in between. CDR1 MDHEN and CDR2 SYDVKM come from the germline V gene. CDR3 residues: CASSLEGDIKNIQYF. In DNA form, the CDR3 reads TGTGCCAGCAGTTTAGAGGGCGACATCAAAAACATTCAGTACTTC. Full variable domain (missing parts from reference TRBV28 and TRBJ2-4): DVKVTQSSRYLVKRTGEKVFLECVQDMDHENMFWYRQDPGLGLRLIYFSYDVKMKEKGDIPEGYSVSREKKERFSLILESASTNQTSMYLCASSLEGDIKNIQYFGAGTRLSVL.

The chain joins TRBV5-1 to TRBJ1-4, with 7 bases that match TRBD1. Per the germline V gene, CDR1 is SGHRS and CDR2 is YFSETQ. The J segment lost 5 bases and the V segment lost 6 bases, leaving 7 bases of the junction unmatched. The CDR3 has 14 residues. DNA for the CDR3: TGCGCCAGCACCAGGGGGACCGAGAATGAAAAACTGTTTTTT. Its protein product is CASTRGTENEKLFF.

The CDR3: CASSQGADWNQPQHF. The DNA for the CDR3 is TGTGCCAGCAGCCAGGGGGCGGATTGGAATCAGCCCCAGCATTTT. This chain links TRBV28 with TRBJ1-5, with 8 nucleotides matching TRBD1. CDR3 length: 15 amino acids. V was pared by 6 bases and J by 4 bases, with 8 bases of the junction left unmatched. Germline CDR1 is MDHEN and CDR2 is SYDVKM.

The genes are TRBV29-1 and TRBJ2-2; the D call may be TRBD1 or TRBD2 (6 bases each). V was clipped by 7 bases and J by 3 bases, with 15 bases between them. Germline-derived CDR1 and CDR2 are SQVTM and ANQGSEA. The CDR3 has 14 amino acids. CDR3 sequence: CSASGEVDTGELFF. The CDR3 nucleotides are TGCAGCGCTTCAGGGGAGGTTGACACCGGGGAGCTGTTTTTT.

The chain joins TRBV6-1 to TRBJ2-5; 9 bases match TRBD1. Per the germline V gene, CDR1 is MNHNS and CDR2 is SASEGT. There are 15 residues in the CDR3. V lost 2 bases to trimming and J lost 5 bases; unmatched junction nucleotides: 6. The CDR3 region has the DNA TGTGCCAGCAGTGAATCGGACAGGGGTCGGGAGACCCAGTACTTC. The encoded protein is CASSESDRGRETQYF.

The CDR3 spells CASSVGGLRETQYF. The CDR3 DNA reads TGTGCCAGCAGCGTAGGGGGTCTCCGGGAGACCCAGTACTTC. The V and J genes are TRBV9 and TRBJ2-5; D is unclear. Germline-derived CDR1 and CDR2 are SGDLS and YYNGEE. The V and J ends lost 0 bases and 5 bases respectively, with 11 bases between them. The CDR3 covers 14 residues.

J is TRBJ2-1 and V is TRBV11-2; 14 bases fit TRBD2. Germline V lookup: CDR1 SGHAT, CDR2 FQNNGV. This CDR3 contains 16 residues. With V trimmed by 5 bases and J by 9 bases, 9 bases remained unmatched. The CDR3 reads CASSPRTSGRLSEQFF. The CDR3 DNA reads TGTGCCAGCAGCCCTCGGACTAGCGGGAGGCTTAGTGAGCAGTTCTTC.

This chain connects TRBV11-2 to TRBJ2-7; no definite D call. The CDR3 totals 15 residues. Germline CDR1 SGHAT, CDR2 FQNNGV. The V end was cut by 5 bases, the J end by 3 bases, with 17 bases between. Here the CDR3 DNA reads TGTGCCAGCAGCCCCCCATCGTTGGTCCTCTACGAGCAGTACTTC. As protein: CASSPPSLVLYEQYF.

Details on this clone: Different DNA sequences within this sample yield the same CDR3. This rearrangement joins TRBV15 to TRBJ2-1; TRBD2 matches 13 bases. Germline V lookup: CDR1 LNHNV, CDR2 YYDKDF (reference sequence). V dropped 1 base and J dropped 6; count of bases not matched to a gene: 0. This CDR3 region has 15 residues. The CDR3 nucleotides are TGTGCCACCAGCAGAGGGACTAGCGGGAGCAATGAGCAGTTCTTC. The encoded protein is CATSRGTSGSNEQFF.

J is TRBJ1-1 and V is TRBV7-3; perhaps TRBD1 as D (5 bases). Trimming took off 1 base at V and 1 base at J, with 10 bases between the two ends. Germline assignment: CDR1 SGHTA and CDR2 FQGTGA. The CDR3 has 15 amino acids. In DNA, the CDR3 is TGTGCCAGCAGCTTAATGGGAGGGACGAACACTGAAGCTTTCTTT. Protein: CASSLMGGTNTEAFF. Filled out from reference TRBV7-3 and TRBJ1-1, the complete variable domain reads GAGVSQTPSNKVTEKGKYVELRCDPISGHTALYWYRQSLGQGPEFLIYFQGTGAADDSGLPNDRFFAVRPEGSVSTLKIQRTERGDSAVYLCASSLMGGTNTEAFFGQGTRLTVV.

As concerns this clone: Other DNA sequences in this sample translate to the same CDR3. The chain couples TRBV6-5 to TRBJ2-7; possibly TRBD2 for D (6 bases). This CDR3 is built from 13 residues. Trimming pared 0 bases from V and 4 bases from J, leaving 7 bases between. From germline, CDR1 is MNHEY and CDR2 SVGAGI. This CDR3 is CASSYSGTYEQYF. CDR3 nucleotides: TGTGCCAGCAGTTACTCCGGGACTTACGAGCAGTACTTC.